What follows are 28 T cell receptor beta chains derived from one specimen sequenced in a study of T cells in women clearing cervical HPV infection. Profiled with immunoSEQ multiplex PCR; TCRdb holds only in-frame clones, not every one. Its clone listing holds 30,000 to 45,000 clones. The sequencing sample was made of blood buffy coat. These receptors all come from a woman between 18 and 69 years old with a cervical HPV16 infection that either progressed to CIN3+ or cleared (not recorded which).

In the case of this clone: Sequence at one end of the junction differs from germline and may be a read error. The read falls 3 residues short of the CDR3 end, and the missing part is taken from the germline J gene. The J gene is TRBJ2-4, the V gene TRBV20-1; TRBD1 is a possible D gene (5 bases). The germline gives CDR1 DFQATT, CDR2 SNEGSKA (reference sequence). The CDR3 runs to 18 residues. The CDR3 is CSARAARGSNSAKYIQYF. CDR3 bases read: TGCAGTGCTAGAGCTGCAAGGGGCTCCAACTCTGCCAAATACATT.

In the case of this clone: The sequence runs out 3 residues before the end of the CDR3; the remainder is reconstructed from the germline J gene. This chain joins TRBV6-2 or TRBV6-3 and TRBJ2-7; 9 nucleotides align to TRBD1. The V and J ends lost 10 bases and 3 bases, in that order; junction bases with no gene match: 10. Germline-derived CDR1 and CDR2 are MNHEY and SVGEGT. The CDR3 has 14 residues. The sequenced CDR3 bases are TGTGCCACCTTCCGGGGACAGGGACTCTACGAG. This encodes CATFRGQGLYE. The whole CDR3 sequence reads CATFRGQGLYEQYF.

A word on this clone: Read data end 3 residues before the CDR3 end; the end is taken from the germline J gene. The chain employs TRBV10-3 and TRBJ2-5; perhaps TRBD1 as D (6 bases). The CDR3 has 13 residues. V lost 11 bases and J 2 bases, leaving 15 bases between the germline ends. Germline-derived CDR1 and CDR2 are ENHRY and SYGVKD. The CDR3 sequence: CAVGRQVQETQYF. The covered CDR3 bases are TGTGCCGTGGGGAGACAGGTTCAAGAGACC.

A remark on this clone: Coverage ceases 3 residues before the CDR3 finishes, and the germline J gene fills in the end. This sequence joins TRBV13 and TRBJ1-2, with 7 bases matching TRBD1. The CDR3 is 13 amino acids. Germline CDR1 PRHDT, CDR2 FYEKMQ (reference sequence). CDR3 sequence reads: CASSQRGLWGYTF. CDR3 bases read: TGTGCCAGCAGTCAGAGGGGGCTGTGGGGC.

On this clone: Read data end 3 residues before the CDR3 end; the end is taken from the germline J gene. The V call is TRBV6-2 or TRBV6-3, the J call TRBJ1-5; D remains ambiguous. V lost 6 bases to trimming and J lost 2 bases, with 5 bases between them. Germline V gene sequence: CDR1 MNHEY, CDR2 SVGEGT. The CDR3 length is 12 residues. The covered CDR3 bases are TGTGCCAGCAGGCCAGGCAATCAGCCC. Translation: CASRPGNQP. The entire CDR3 protein is CASRPGNQPQHF.

Notes on this clone: Read data end 3 residues before the CDR3 end; the end is taken from the germline J gene. The rearrangement joins TRBV20-1 to TRBJ1-1, with 8 nucleotides matching TRBD1. V shed 4 bases and J 4 bases; nucleotides not matched to a gene: 8. CDR1 DFQATT and CDR2 SNEGSKA come from the germline V gene (reference sequence). The CDR3 is made up of 14 amino acids. Incomplete CDR3 DNA: TGCAGTGCTAAAACAGGGGGTCTGGGCACTGAA. This translates into CSAKTGGLGTE. The CDR3, in full, reads CSAKTGGLGTEAFF.

Incomplete CDR3 DNA: TGTGCCAGCGGTACAACTAGCGGAGCTTACGAG. Its translation: CASGTTSGAYE. The full CDR3 protein reads CASGTTSGAYEQYF. The chain uses TRBV27 and TRBJ2-7; 8 bases are shared with TRBD2. With the read ending 3 residues before the CDR3 end, the germline J gene is used to fill in that end. There are 14 residues in the CDR3. Germline lookup yields CDR1 MNHEY and CDR2 SMNVEV (reference sequence). V lost 8 bases, J lost 4 bases, and 10 bases stayed unmatched.

Concerning this clone: Read data end 3 residues before the CDR3 end; the end is taken from the germline J gene. V is TRBV28 and J is TRBJ2-2, with D uncertain. CDR1 is MDHEN and CDR2 is SYDVKM in the germline V gene. With 10 bases removed from V and 2 bases from J, the gap between germline ends came to 8 bases. CDR3 length: 12 residues. The CDR3 bases that were read are TGTGCCACCCTGTTAAACACCGGGGAG. Its translation is CATLLNTGE. The complete CDR3 reads CATLLNTGELFF.

As to this clone: Sequencing ends 3 residues short of the CDR3 end; the germline J gene provides the rest. V is TRBV6-4 and J is TRBJ2-4; D gene unclear. Deletions cut 5 bases from V and 3 bases from J, with 14 bases between. CDR3 size: 15 residues. CDR1 MRHNA and CDR2 SNTAGT come from the germline V gene. Partial CDR3 DNA: TGTGCCAGCAGTTTAAAGCCGAAGGGCAAAAACATT. Protein: CASSLKPKGKNI. The whole CDR3 reads CASSLKPKGKNIQYF.

Notes on this clone: The read ends 3 residues early relative to the CDR3; the germline J gene fills the gap. The chain combines TRBV20-1 with TRBJ2-7; 11 nucleotides line up with TRBD1. This CDR3 contains 17 residues. Germline V gives CDR1 DFQATT, CDR2 SNEGSKA (reference sequence). The J segment lost 1 base and the V segment lost 5 bases, leaving 13 bases of the junction unmatched. CDR3 DNA, as far as it was read: TGCAGTGCTTACACACCTTACGGACAGGGGGCTTCCTACGAG. Its translation: CSAYTPYGQGASYE. The CDR3, in full, reads CSAYTPYGQGASYEQYF.

Concerning this clone: The CDR3 is cut off 3 residues early in the read; its end comes from the germline J gene. The rearrangement uses TRBV5-1 and TRBJ2-1; the match to TRBD1 covers 9 bases. With 3 bases clipped from V and 7 bases from J, the junction kept 8 bases outside the gene matches. Germline-derived CDR1 and CDR2 are SGHRS and YFSETQ. The CDR3 sequence is 15 residues long. CDR3 DNA (partial): TGCGCCAGCAGCTCACCGGGACAGGGTCCTAATGAG. Translated: CASSSPGQGPNE. The CDR3 in its entirety is CASSSPGQGPNEQFF.

This CDR3 is CASSGTGVGPQHF. The sequenced part of the CDR3 DNA is TGTGCCAGCAGTGGCACAGGGGTTGGACCC. The chain couples TRBV2 to TRBJ1-5; 7 bases map to TRBD1. The CDR3 goes on 3 residues after the read ends, and that part is filled in from the germline J gene. Germline CDR1 is SNHLY and CDR2 is FYNNEI. The CDR3 contains 13 residues.

Worth noting for this clone: The read stops 3 residues short of the end of the CDR3; the missing end is completed from the germline J gene. The chain joins TRBV28 to TRBJ1-5; 7 bases map to TRBD1. The germline gives CDR1 MDHEN, CDR2 SYDVKM. The CDR3 has 16 residues. V shed 4 bases, J shed 3 bases, and the junction held 9 bases outside the gene matches. CDR3 in amino acids: CASSSLRGLLNQPQHF. The sequenced part of the CDR3 DNA is TGTGCCAGCAGTTCTCTGAGGGGGCTCCTCAATCAGCCC.

With regard to this clone: Read sequence stops 3 residues before the CDR3 end, and the germline J gene provides the missing end. The V gene is TRBV10-3, the J gene TRBJ2-7, with D unclear. The CDR3 totals 11 residues. The V gene's germline CDR1 is ENHRY and CDR2 SYGVKD. The V end was cut by 10 bases, the J end by 4 bases, with 11 bases between. The CDR3 spells CATLRAYEQYF. CDR3 DNA (partial): TGTGCCACCCTAAGGGCGTACGAG.

A note on this clone: The CDR3 goes on 3 residues after the read ends, and that part is filled in from the germline J gene. The chain is built from TRBV6-2 or TRBV6-3 and TRBJ2-7; tentatively, D is TRBD2 (5 bases). Trimming took off 7 bases at V and 2 bases at J, with 15 bases between the two ends. CDR1 and CDR2 (germline): MNHEY, SVGEGT. This CDR3 has 14 amino acids. CDR3 loop: CASTSTRVTYEQYF. CDR3 bases read: TGTGCCAGCACCAGTACGAGGGTAACCTACGAG.

Regarding this clone: The read falls 3 residues short of the CDR3 end, and the missing part is taken from the germline J gene. The V gene is TRBV3-1 (or the pseudogene TRBV3-2), the J gene TRBJ2-5; 8 bases align to TRBD2. The V and J ends lost 3 bases and 1 base, in that order; junction bases with no gene match: 7. From germline, CDR1 is LGHDT and CDR2 YNNKEL (reference sequence). This CDR3 contains 16 residues. The DNA read from the CDR3 is TGTGCCAGCAGCCATCGGCGGGGGGAAGGCCAAGAGACC. This translates into CASSHRRGEGQET. The whole CDR3 reads CASSHRRGEGQETQYF.

As regards this clone: The sequenced fragment ends 3 residues before the CDR3 boundary, so the rest is inferred from the germline J gene. J is TRBJ2-6 and V is TRBV5-5; D might be TRBD1 (6 bases). The CDR3 contains 15 residues. CDR1 and CDR2 from the germline V gene are SGHKS and YYEKEE (reference sequence). Deletions cut 6 bases from V and 1 base from J, with 11 bases between. CDR3 sequence reads: CASNFQGSGANVLTF. Partial CDR3 DNA: TGTGCCAGCAACTTTCAGGGGTCTGGGGCCAACGTC.

CDR3 DNA, as far as it was read: TGCAGTGCTAGAGCGGGGGGTTCCTACGAG. Its protein is CSARAGGSYE. The full CDR3 sequence reads CSARAGGSYEQYF. This rearrangement joins TRBV20-1 to TRBJ2-7, with 7 nucleotides matching TRBD2. The read terminates 3 residues ahead of where the CDR3 ends, so the germline J gene completes it. The V and J ends lost 1 base and 1 base, in that order; junction bases with no gene match: 1. Germline V gives CDR1 DFQATT, CDR2 SNEGSKA (reference sequence). This CDR3 is 13 amino acids long.

Regarding this clone: The read falls 3 residues short of the CDR3 end, and the missing part is taken from the germline J gene. V is TRBV2 and J is TRBJ2-7, with 7 bases aligning to TRBD2. This CDR3 is 12 amino acids long. The ends lost 7 bases at V and 2 bases at J; junction bases unmatched: 2. Germline-derived CDR1 and CDR2 are SNHLY and FYNNEI. The covered CDR3 bases are TGTGCCAGCACAGGACTAGCCTACGAG. Its translation is CASTGLAYE. The entire CDR3 protein reads CASTGLAYEQYF.

Remarks on this clone: The CDR3 extends 3 residues past the end of the read, so its final part is completed from the germline J gene. The rearrangement uses TRBV2 and TRBJ2-1; TRBD2 might be the D (6 bases). The germline V and J ends were trimmed by 5 bases and 3 bases, with 14 bases remaining between them. The CDR3 is 15 residues long. The germline gives CDR1 SNHLY, CDR2 FYNNEI. This chain's CDR3 is CASSRLGLYYNEQFF. The covered CDR3 bases are TGTGCCAGCAGTAGACTAGGTCTCTACTACAATGAG.

Comment on this clone: The read terminates 3 residues before the CDR3 end, so the remaining end is supplied by the germline J gene. V and J are TRBV19 and TRBJ2-2; the D is unclear. This CDR3 has 14 amino acids. Trimming pared 2 bases from V and 0 bases from J, leaving 4 bases between. From germline, CDR1 is LNHDA and CDR2 SQIVND (reference sequence). The CDR3: CASSISANTGELFF. CDR3 bases read: TGTGCCAGTAGTATATCAGCGAACACCGGGGAG.

Comment on this clone: Coverage ceases 3 residues before the CDR3 finishes, and the germline J gene fills in the end. This chain uses TRBV28 with TRBJ1-2; D not certain. The CDR3 consists of 11 residues. The germline CDR1 and CDR2 sequences are MDHEN and SYDVKM. CDR3 residues: CASSFLRGYTF. The sequenced part of the CDR3 DNA is TGTGCCAGCAGTTTTCTTCGGGGC.

Regarding this clone: Read sequence stops 3 residues before the CDR3 end, and the germline J gene provides the missing end. This chain joins TRBV28 and TRBJ2-5; weak D call: TRBD2 (7 bases). This CDR3 has 15 residues. V lost 7 bases and J 5 bases, leaving 20 bases between the germline ends. The germline V gene encodes CDR1 MDHEN and CDR2 SYDVKM. This chain's CDR3 is CASKRGRDFWETQYF. The sequenced part of the CDR3 DNA is TGTGCCAGCAAGAGGGGGAGGGATTTTTGGGAGACC.

On this clone: The read finishes 3 residues shy of the CDR3 end, and the germline J gene is used to complete it. The V call is TRBV7-3, the J call TRBJ2-5; 7 bases map to TRBD1. V lost 5 bases and J lost 1; bases outside the gene matches: 7. Germline CDR1 reads SGHTA; CDR2 reads FQGTGA. The CDR3 covers 15 residues. The covered CDR3 bases are TGTGCCAGCAGCCTTGACGGGACAGCCCAAGAGACC. Its protein is CASSLDGTAQET. The whole CDR3 sequence is CASSLDGTAQETQYF.

A note on this clone: The read is 3 residues too short to cover the CDR3 end, so that end is filled in from the germline J gene. The V and J genes are TRBV6-2 or TRBV6-3 and TRBJ1-6; no firm D call. The CDR3 length is 12 residues. From germline, CDR1 is MNHEY and CDR2 SVGEGT. Trimming pared 2 bases from V and 9 bases from J, leaving 5 bases between. The CDR3 DNA, read in part, is TGTGCCAGCAGTTACCCGGGTTCACCC. Translating gives CASSYPGSP. The complete CDR3 sequence is CASSYPGSPLHF.

About this clone: The read finishes 3 residues shy of the CDR3 end, and the germline J gene is used to complete it. The chain combines TRBV2 with TRBJ2-1, with D possibly TRBD1 on 5 matching bases. From germline, CDR1 is SNHLY and CDR2 FYNNEI. V lost 2 bases and J lost 7, with 15 bases in between. This CDR3 comprises 15 residues. The CDR3 loop reads CASSESRAGNNEQFF. CDR3 DNA (partial): TGTGCCAGCAGTGAATCCAGGGCAGGGAATAATGAG.

Comment on this clone: The DNA ends 3 residues before the CDR3 does, and the rest of the CDR3 is filled in from the germline J gene. The chain combines TRBV19 with TRBJ1-6; TRBD1 matches 7 bases. The CDR3 extends over 16 amino acids. The V segment lost 3 bases and the J segment 7 bases; nucleotides outside the gene matches: 9. Germline CDR1 is LNHDA and CDR2 is SQIVND (reference sequence). The part of the CDR3 DNA that was read is TGTGCCAGTAGTATTTCATCGGGACAGACGAATTCACCC. Encoded protein: CASSISSGQTNSP. The CDR3 in full is CASSISSGQTNSPLHF.

On this clone itself: With the read ending 3 residues before the CDR3 end, the germline J gene is used to fill in that end. The rearrangement uses TRBV20-1 and TRBJ1-6; 10 positions agree with TRBD1. Germline V gene data show CDR1 as DFQATT and CDR2 as SNEGSKA (reference sequence). The CDR3 is 15 residues long. V gave up 0 bases and J gave up 9 bases; unmatched junction bases: 5. The part of the CDR3 DNA that was read is TGCAGTGCTAGAGACACCGGGACAGGGGCTTCACCC. Its protein is CSARDTGTGASP. The whole CDR3 region reads CSARDTGTGASPLHF.